Included here is one T cell receptor (beta chain) sequence, with context. These data are taken from a study of OX40 agonist ivuxolimab in advanced cancers. The assay was immunoSEQ multiplex PCR, and TCRdb's table has in-frame clones only and misses some. The sample lists 70,000 or so clones, more than 80% occurring once. In germline, CDR1 is LGHNA, CDR2 YNFKEQ. The CDR3 length is 15 residues. V trimming: 1 base; J trimming: 2 bases; junction bases outside the gene matches: 1. The material sequenced was CD4+ or CD8+ T cells sorted from blood, taken in a trial of the OX40 agonist ivuxolimab. This TCR was sampled from an adult with an advanced solid tumor such as melanoma, head and neck, liver or kidney cancer. This chain uses TRBV4-2 with TRBJ2-1, with 8 bases matching TRBD2. The CDR3 spells CASSQASGPYNEQFF. CDR3 bases: TGTGCCAGCAGCCAAGCTAGCGGGCCCTACAATGAGCAGTTCTTC.